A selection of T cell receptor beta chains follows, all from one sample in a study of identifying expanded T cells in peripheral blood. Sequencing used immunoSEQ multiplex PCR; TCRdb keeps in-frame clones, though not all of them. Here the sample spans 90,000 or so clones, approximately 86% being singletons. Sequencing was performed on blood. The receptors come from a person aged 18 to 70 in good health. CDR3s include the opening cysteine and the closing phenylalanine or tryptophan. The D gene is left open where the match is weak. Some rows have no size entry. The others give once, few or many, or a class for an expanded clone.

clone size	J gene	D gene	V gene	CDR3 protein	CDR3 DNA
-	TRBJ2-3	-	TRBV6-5	CASSYSAGSSTDTQYF	TGTGCCAGCAGTTACTCGGCAGGCAGTTCGACAGATACGCAGTATTTT
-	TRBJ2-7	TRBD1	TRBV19	CASSISQGATYEQYF	TGTGCCAGTAGTATCTCACAGGGGGCTACCTACGAGCAGTACTTC
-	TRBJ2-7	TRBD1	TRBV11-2	CASSLDRVVTYEQYF	TGTGCCAGCAGCTTGGACAGGGTTGTGACTTACGAGCAGTACTTC
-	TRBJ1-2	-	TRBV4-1	CASSQDRDLNYGYTF	TGCGCCAGCAGCCAAGATCGGGACCTAAACTATGGCTACACCTTC
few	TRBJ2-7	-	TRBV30	CAWSQGSGVYYEQYF	TGTGCCTGGAGTCAGGGGAGTGGTGTTTACTACGAGCAGTACTTC
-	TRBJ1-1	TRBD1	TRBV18	CTSSPPQGGTEAFF	TGTACCAGCTCACCACCTCAGGGGGGCACTGAAGCTTTCTTT
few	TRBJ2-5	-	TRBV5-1	CASSPWDGSKETQYF	TGCGCCAGCAGCCCGTGGGACGGGAGCAAAGAGACCCAGTACTTC
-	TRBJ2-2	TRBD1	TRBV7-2	CASSPGQDRGELFF	TGTGCCAGCAGCCCCGGGCAGGACAGGGGGGAGCTGTTTTTT
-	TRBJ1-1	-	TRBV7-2	CASSQPGGFTEAFF	TGTGCCAGCAGCCAGCCCGGGGGGTTCACTGAAGCTTTCTTT
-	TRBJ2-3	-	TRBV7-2	CASSLVLSTDTQYF	TGTGCCAGCAGCTTAGTCCTTTCCACAGATACGCAGTATTTT
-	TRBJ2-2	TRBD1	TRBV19	CVSGTGNTGELFF	TGTGTCTCCGGGACAGGGAACACCGGGGAGCTGTTTTTT
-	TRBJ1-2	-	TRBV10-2	CASSLTTGSSGYTF	TGCGCCAGCAGCTTAACAACAGGGTCGAGTGGCTACACCTTC
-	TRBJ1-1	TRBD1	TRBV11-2	CASSLVTGVNTEAFF	TGTGCCAGCAGCTTAGTGACAGGGGTGAACACTGAAGCTTTCTTT
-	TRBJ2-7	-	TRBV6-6	CASTIQQGLPYEQYF	TGTGCCAGTACCATACAACAGGGATTACCGTACGAGCAGTACTTC
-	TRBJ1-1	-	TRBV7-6	CASSKLEDGNTEAFF	TGTGCCAGCAGCAAATTAGAGGACGGGAACACTGAAGCTTTCTTT
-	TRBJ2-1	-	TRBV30	CAWSPGYNEQFF	TGTGCCTGGAGTCCCGGGTATAATGAGCAGTTCTTC
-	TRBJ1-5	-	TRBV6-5	CATATADSNQPQHF	TGTGCCACCGCCACAGCGGATAGCAATCAGCCCCAGCATTTT
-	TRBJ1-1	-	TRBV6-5	CASSYSRGDTEAFF	TGTGCCAGCAGTTACTCTAGGGGGGACACTGAAGCTTTCTTT
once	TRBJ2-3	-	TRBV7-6	CASSFHTDTQYF	TGTGCCAGCAGCTTTCACACAGATACGCAGTATTTT
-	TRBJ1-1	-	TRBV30	CAWSAVGEAFF	TGTGCCTGGAGTGCGGTGGGTGAAGCTTTCTTT
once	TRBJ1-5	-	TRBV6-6	CASSSNQPQHF	TGTGCCAGCAGTTCAAATCAGCCCCAGCATTTT
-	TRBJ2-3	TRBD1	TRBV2	CASSKQGAPTDTQYF	TGTGCCAGCAGTAAACAGGGGGCCCCCACAGATACGCAGTATTTT
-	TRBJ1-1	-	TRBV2	CASSYGGSEAFF	TGTGCCAGCAGTTACGGGGGTTCTGAAGCTTTCTTT
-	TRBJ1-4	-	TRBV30	CAWLRPGEKLFF	TGTGCCTGGCTTAGGCCGGGGGAAAAACTGTTTTTT
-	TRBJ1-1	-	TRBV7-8	CASSLDWVEGNTEAFF	TGTGCCAGCAGCTTAGACTGGGTGGAAGGGAACACTGAAGCTTTCTTT
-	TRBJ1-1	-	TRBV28	CASRPYSLTTEAFF	TGTGCCAGCAGACCGTACTCCCTGACCACTGAAGCTTTCTTT
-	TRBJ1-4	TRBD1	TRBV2	CASSIGTGYEKLFF	TGTGCCAGCTCAATCGGGACAGGCTATGAAAAACTGTTTTTT
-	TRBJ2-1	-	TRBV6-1	CASREQGGSSYNEQFF	TGTGCCAGCAGAGAACAAGGGGGGAGCTCCTACAATGAGCAGTTCTTC
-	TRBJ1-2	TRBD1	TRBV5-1	CASSPFGLGQGGGYTF	TGCGCCAGCAGCCCCTTTGGCCTCGGACAGGGAGGTGGCTACACCTTC
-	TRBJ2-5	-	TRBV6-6	CASRGPRGGETQYF	TGTGCCAGCAGGGGGCCAAGGGGAGGAGAGACCCAGTACTTC